Shown below are 14 T cell receptor beta chains from a single sample sequenced in a study of Graves' ophthalmopathy and Graves' hyperthyroidism. The authors amplified TCR beta CDR3 regions from RNA transcripts. An initial RT-PCR round employing HTBI primers preceded a second-round multiplex PCR. TCRdb passed the multiplex PCR reads through MiXCR, listing each CDR3 protein once. Here the sample spans about 210,000 distinct CDR3 sequences, 25% to 35% being singletons. Sequences were obtained from peripheral blood. The receptors were gathered from a man aged 50-59 years with Graves' ophthalmopathy.

The gene calls are TRBV12-3 or TRBV12-4 and TRBJ2-7; TRBD1 agrees at 9 bases. The CDR3 sequence is 15 residues long. Germline trimming cut 6 bases from V and 5 bases from J; bases unmatched to any gene: 11. The CDR3 protein is CASSRAGTGLHEQYF. The CDR3, as DNA: TGTGCCAGCAGCCGTGCCGGGACAGGGCTCCACGAGCAGTACTTC.

Ten or more counts support this clonotype. The chain carries TRBV5-1 and TRBJ1-5; 7 bases fit TRBD1. This CDR3 is built from 14 residues. Germline values: CDR1 SGHRS, CDR2 YFSETQ. Trimming cost V 0 bases and J 6 bases; bases outside gene matches: 3. The CDR3 DNA follows: TGCGCCAGCAGCTTGGAGGGGGCTGGTCAGCCCCAGCATTTT. As protein: CASSLEGAGQPQHF.

This clonotype has a count of ten or more. Since a much larger clone is just one base distant, this may be a read error. The chain is built from TRBV6-1 and TRBJ1-6, with 7 bases fitting TRBD1. The CDR3 contains 15 residues. In germline, CDR1 is MNHNS, CDR2 SASEGT. For the CDR3, the DNA is TGTGCCATCAAGGGGGACAGCTCCTGTAATTCACCCCTCCACTTT. The encoded protein is CAIKGDSSCNSPLHF.

This clonotype was seen repeatedly, ten times or more. The CDR3 sequence: CASSPGPRAYEQYF. The CDR3 DNA sequence: TGCGCCAGCAGCCCGGGTCCCAGGGCCTACGAGCAGTACTTC. This chain links TRBV5-1 with TRBJ2-7, with D possibly being TRBD1 (5 bases). The V end lost 4 bases, the J end lost 2 bases, and 13 bases lay between the germline ends. This CDR3 contains 14 residues. Germline-derived CDR1 and CDR2 are SGHRS and YFSETQ.

There are many counts of this clonotype. This sequence joins TRBV28 and TRBJ1-5, with D possibly TRBD1 on 5 matching bases. The length of the CDR3 is 14 residues. Per the germline V gene, CDR1 is MDHEN and CDR2 is SYDVKM. The ends were cut back, 3 bases at V and 7 bases at J, with 13 bases in the middle. CDR3 nucleotide sequence: TGTGCCAGCAGTTTTGATAGGGGAGGACAGCCCCAGCATTTT. Residues: CASSFDRGGQPQHF.

The chain recombines TRBV12-3 or TRBV12-4 with TRBJ1-1, with no clear D. The CDR3 has 13 residues. Trimming took 7 bases from V and 5 from J, leaving 14 bases between them. The CDR3: CASNRGIRTEAFF. For the CDR3, the DNA is TGTGCCAGCAACCGGGGAATCCGTACTGAAGCTTTCTTT.

This clonotype showed up many times. A single base separates this from a much larger clone, so it may be a read error. The chain joins TRBV27 to TRBJ1-5; 10 positions agree with TRBD1. The germline V gene has CDR1 MNHEY and CDR2 SMNVEV (reference sequence). With V trimmed by 6 bases and J by 4 bases, 3 bases remained unmatched. The length of the CDR3 is 14 residues. The CDR3 nucleotides read TGTGCCAGCAGGGGACAGGGGCGGAATCAGCCCCAGCATTTT. Translating gives CASRGQGRNQPQHF.

Ten or more counts support this clonotype. The junction departs from germline at one end; a sequencing error may be responsible. This chain uses TRBV3-1 with TRBJ1-3; 9 bases fit TRBD1. The CDR3 is 14 amino acids. Germline CDR1 is LGHDT and CDR2 is YNNKEL (reference sequence). The CDR3 nucleotides read TGTGCCGGCAGCCCGGGACAGGGAAGAAACACCATATATTTT. Its translation is CAGSPGQGRNTIYF.

The table lists this clonotype with many counts. Mismatch with germline at one junction end may stem from a read error. The chain is built from TRBV10-2 and TRBJ2-4; 9 positions match TRBD2. Germline CDR1 and CDR2: WSHSY and SAAADI. The CDR3 runs 15 residues. This CDR3 is CASSAVGTSKHIQYF. CDR3 DNA sequence: TGCGCCAGCAGCGCTGTTGGGACTAGCAAACACATTCAGTACTTC.

Here the CDR3 reads CASTARGQGIWHEQYF. CDR3 bases: TGTGCCAGCACCGCTCGGGGACAGGGAATATGGCACGAGCAGTACTTC. The chain carries TRBV6-1 and TRBJ2-7; 9 bases align to TRBD1. The germline gives CDR1 MNHNS, CDR2 SASEGT. CDR3 size: 16 residues. Trimming removed 7 bases from V and 5 bases from J; junction bases left unmatched: 15.

This clonotype occurred many times. The rearrangement uses TRBV2 and TRBJ2-7; 14 nucleotides align to TRBD2. The CDR3 length is 18 residues. Germline assignment: CDR1 SNHLY and CDR2 FYNNEI. Unmatched junction bases numbered 14, after V lost 8 bases and J lost 2 bases. CDR3 region: CASLPGGLAGVGTYEQYF. CDR3 coding DNA: TGTGCCAGCTTGCCCGGGGGACTAGCGGGAGTTGGGACCTACGAGCAGTACTTC.

V gene TRBV27 combines with J gene TRBJ2-5; a weak D match, TRBD2 (6 bases). V dropped 3 bases and J dropped 5 bases, with 13 bases sitting between them. The CDR3 contains 14 residues. CDR1 and CDR2 (germline): MNHEY, SMNVEV (reference sequence). In DNA form, the CDR3 reads TGTGCCAGCAGTTTGCGCGGGATATGGGAGACCCAGTACTTC. It is translated as CASSLRGIWETQYF.

This clonotype was found many times. CDR3 coding DNA: TGTGCCAGCATTAAGGACAGGAGACGCCAAGAGACCCAGTACTTC. Its translation is CASIKDRRRQETQYF. The chain is built from TRBV2 and TRBJ2-5, with TRBD1 identical over 7 bases. Per the germline V gene, CDR1 is SNHLY and CDR2 is FYNNEI. The CDR3 has 15 residues. The J segment lost 1 base and the V segment lost 7 bases, leaving 9 bases of the junction unmatched. The whole variable domain, remainder taken from reference TRBV2 and TRBJ2-5, is EPEVTQTPSHQVTQMGQEVILRCVPISNHLYFYWYRQILGQKVEFLVSFYNNEISEKSEIFDDQFSVERPDGSNFTLKIRSTKLEDSAMYFCASIKDRRRQETQYFGPGTRLLVL.

The J gene is TRBJ2-7, the V gene TRBV12-3 or TRBV12-4, with D perhaps TRBD2 (5 bases). This CDR3 spans 15 amino acids. V was clipped by 5 bases and J by 3 bases, with 17 bases between them. CDR3 in DNA: TGTGCCAGCAGTCCCACCGGGATCGCAGGCTACGAGCAGTACTTC. Residues: CASSPTGIAGYEQYF.